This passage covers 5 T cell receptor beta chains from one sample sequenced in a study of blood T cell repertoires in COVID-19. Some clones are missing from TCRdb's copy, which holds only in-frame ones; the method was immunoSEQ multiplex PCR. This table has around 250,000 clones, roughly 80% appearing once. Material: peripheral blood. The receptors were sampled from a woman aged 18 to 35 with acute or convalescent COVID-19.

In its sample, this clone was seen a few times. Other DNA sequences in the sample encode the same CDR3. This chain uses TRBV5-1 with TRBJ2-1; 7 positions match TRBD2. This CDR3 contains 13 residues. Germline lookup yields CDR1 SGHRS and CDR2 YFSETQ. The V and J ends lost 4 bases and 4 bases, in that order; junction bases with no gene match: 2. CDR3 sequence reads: CASSPGGYNEQFF. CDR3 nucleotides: TGCGCCAGCAGCCCGGGGGGTTACAATGAGCAGTTCTTC.

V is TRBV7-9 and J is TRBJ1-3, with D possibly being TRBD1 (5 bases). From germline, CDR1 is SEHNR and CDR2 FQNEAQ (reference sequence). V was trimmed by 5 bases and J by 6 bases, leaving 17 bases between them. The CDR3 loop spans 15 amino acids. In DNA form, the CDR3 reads TGTGCCAGCAGCCTGGGGGGGAAAGAGGAAAACACCATATATTTT. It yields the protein CASSLGGKEENTIYF. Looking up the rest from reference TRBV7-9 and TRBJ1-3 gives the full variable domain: DTGVSQNPRHKITKRGQNVTFRCDPISEHNRLYWYRQTLGQGPEFLTYFQNEAQLEKSRLLSDRFSAERPKGSFSTLEIQRTEQGDSAMYLCASSLGGKEENTIYFGEGSWLTVV.

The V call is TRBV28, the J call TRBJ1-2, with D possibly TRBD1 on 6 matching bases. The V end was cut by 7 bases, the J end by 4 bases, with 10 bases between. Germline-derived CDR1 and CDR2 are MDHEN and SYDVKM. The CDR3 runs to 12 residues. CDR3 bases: TGTGCCAGCAAGACAGGCTCCTATGGCTACACCTTC. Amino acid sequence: CASKTGSYGYTF.

The CDR3 DNA follows: TGCAGTGCTAGAGATCGGGAAAAACTGTTTTTT. Translation: CSARDREKLFF. The genes are TRBV20-1 and TRBJ1-4; D uncertain. The ends were cut back, 0 bases at V and 8 bases at J, with 4 bases in the middle. The CDR3 consists of 11 residues. Germline-derived CDR1 and CDR2 are DFQATT and SNEGSKA (reference sequence).

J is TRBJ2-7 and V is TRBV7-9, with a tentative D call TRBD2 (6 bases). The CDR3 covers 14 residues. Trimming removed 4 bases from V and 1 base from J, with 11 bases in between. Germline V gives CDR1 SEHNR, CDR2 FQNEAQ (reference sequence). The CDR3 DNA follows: TGTGCCAGCAGCTCGGGAGTAGTATCCTACGAGCAGTACTTC. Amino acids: CASSSGVVSYEQYF.